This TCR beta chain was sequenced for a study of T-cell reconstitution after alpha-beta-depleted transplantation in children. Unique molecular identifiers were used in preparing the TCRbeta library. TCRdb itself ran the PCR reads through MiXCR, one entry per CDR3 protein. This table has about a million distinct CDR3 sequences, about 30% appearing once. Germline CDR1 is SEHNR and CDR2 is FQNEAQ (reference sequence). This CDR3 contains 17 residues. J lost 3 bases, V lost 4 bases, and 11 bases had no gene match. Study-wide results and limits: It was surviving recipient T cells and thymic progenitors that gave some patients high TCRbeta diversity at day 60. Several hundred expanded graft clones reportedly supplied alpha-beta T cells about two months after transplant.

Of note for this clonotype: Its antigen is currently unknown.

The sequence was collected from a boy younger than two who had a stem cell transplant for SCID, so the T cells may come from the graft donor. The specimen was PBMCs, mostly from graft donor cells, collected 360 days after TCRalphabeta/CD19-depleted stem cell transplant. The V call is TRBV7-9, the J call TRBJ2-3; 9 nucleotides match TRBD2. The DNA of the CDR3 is TGTGCCAGCAGCTCCTTTCTGCTAGCGGGGTATACAGATACGCAGTATTTT. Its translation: CASSSFLLAGYTDTQYF.